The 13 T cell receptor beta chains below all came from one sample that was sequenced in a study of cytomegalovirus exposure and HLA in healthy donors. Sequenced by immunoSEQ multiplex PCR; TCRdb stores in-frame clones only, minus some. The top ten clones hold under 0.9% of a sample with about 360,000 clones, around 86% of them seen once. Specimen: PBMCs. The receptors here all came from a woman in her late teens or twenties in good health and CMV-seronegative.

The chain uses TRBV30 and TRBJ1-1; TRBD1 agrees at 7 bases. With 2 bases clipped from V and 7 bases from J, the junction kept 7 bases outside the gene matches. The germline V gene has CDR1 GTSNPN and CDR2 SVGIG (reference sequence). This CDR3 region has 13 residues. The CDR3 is CAWSPAGGDEAFF. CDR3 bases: TGTGCCTGGAGTCCGGCAGGGGGAGATGAAGCTTTCTTT.

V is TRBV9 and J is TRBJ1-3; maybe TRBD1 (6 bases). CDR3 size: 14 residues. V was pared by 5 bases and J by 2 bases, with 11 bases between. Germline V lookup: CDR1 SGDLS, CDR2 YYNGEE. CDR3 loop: CASRPDSPGNTIYF. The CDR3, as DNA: TGTGCCAGCAGACCGGACAGCCCTGGAAACACCATATATTTT.

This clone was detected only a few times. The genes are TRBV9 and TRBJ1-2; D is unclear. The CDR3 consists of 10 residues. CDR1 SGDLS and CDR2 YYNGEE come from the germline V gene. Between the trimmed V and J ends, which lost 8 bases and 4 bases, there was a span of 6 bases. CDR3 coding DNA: TGTGCCAGTGCCGGCTATGGCTACACCTTC. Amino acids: CASAGYGYTF.

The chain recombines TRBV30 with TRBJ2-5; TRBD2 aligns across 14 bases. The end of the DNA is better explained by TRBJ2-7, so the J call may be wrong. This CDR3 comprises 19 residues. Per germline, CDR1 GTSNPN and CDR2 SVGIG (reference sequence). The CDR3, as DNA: TGTGCCTGGGCCCCCGCCGGCGGGACTAGCGGGAGATATGTGAACGAGCAGTACTTC. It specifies CAWAPAGGTSGRYVNEQYF.

The CDR3 DNA reads as TGCGCCAGCAGCCAGCCGGGTCGCAATCAGCCCCAGCATTTT. This encodes CASSQPGRNQPQHF. This chain joins TRBV4-1 and TRBJ1-5; D unclear. V was clipped by 3 bases and J by 2 bases, with 8 bases between them. Germline loops: CDR1 MGHRA, CDR2 YSYEKL. The CDR3 length is 14 residues.

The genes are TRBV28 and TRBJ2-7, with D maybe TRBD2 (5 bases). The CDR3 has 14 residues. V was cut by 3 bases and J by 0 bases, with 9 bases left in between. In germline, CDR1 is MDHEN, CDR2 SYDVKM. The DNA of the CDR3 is TGTGCCAGCAGTTTTCGGGGTATCTCCTACGAGCAGTACTTC. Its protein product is CASSFRGISYEQYF. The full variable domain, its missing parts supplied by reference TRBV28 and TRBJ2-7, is DVKVTQSSRYLVKRTGEKVFLECVQDMDHENMFWYRQDPGLGLRLIYFSYDVKMKEKGDIPEGYSVSREKKERFSLILESASTNQTSMYLCASSFRGISYEQYFGPGTRLTVT.

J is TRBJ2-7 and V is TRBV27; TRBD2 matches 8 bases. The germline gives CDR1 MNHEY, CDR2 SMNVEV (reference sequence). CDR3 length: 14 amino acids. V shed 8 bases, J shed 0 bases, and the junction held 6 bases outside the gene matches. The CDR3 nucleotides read TGTGCCAGCGCCCGGGGGGGGAGCTCCTACGAGCAGTACTTC. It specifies CASARGGSSYEQYF.

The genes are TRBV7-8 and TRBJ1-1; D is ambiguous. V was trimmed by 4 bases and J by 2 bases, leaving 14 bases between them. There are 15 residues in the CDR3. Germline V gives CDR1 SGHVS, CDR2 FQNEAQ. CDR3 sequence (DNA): TGTGCCAGCAGCTCTGTCGGGGTGCGCAACACTGAAGCTTTCTTT. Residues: CASSSVGVRNTEAFF. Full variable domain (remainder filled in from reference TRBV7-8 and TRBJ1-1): GAGVSQSPRYKVAKRGQDVALRCDPISGHVSLFWYQQALGQGPEFLTYFQNEAQLDKSGLPSDRFFAERPEGSVSTLKIQRTQQEDSAVYLCASSSVGVRNTEAFFGQGTRLTVV.

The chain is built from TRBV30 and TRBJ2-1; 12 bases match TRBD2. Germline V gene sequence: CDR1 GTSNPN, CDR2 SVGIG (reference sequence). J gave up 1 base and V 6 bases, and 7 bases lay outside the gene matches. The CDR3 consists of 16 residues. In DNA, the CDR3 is TGTGCCTGCTCGCTAGCGGGAGGGCTTTCCTACAATGAGCAGTTCTTC. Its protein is CACSLAGGLSYNEQFF.

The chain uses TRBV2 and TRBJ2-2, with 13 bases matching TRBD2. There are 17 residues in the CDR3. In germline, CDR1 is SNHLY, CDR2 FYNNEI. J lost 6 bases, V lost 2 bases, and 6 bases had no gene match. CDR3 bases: TGTGCCAGCAGTGAAACTAGCGGGGGGGCCGGTGCCGGGGAGCTGTTTTTT. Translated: CASSETSGGAGAGELFF.

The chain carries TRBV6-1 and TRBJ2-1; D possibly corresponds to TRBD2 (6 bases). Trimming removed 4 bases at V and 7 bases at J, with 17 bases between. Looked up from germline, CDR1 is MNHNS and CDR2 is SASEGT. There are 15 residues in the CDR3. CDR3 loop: CASSVQGGRVNEQFF. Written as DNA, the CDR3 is TGTGCCAGCAGTGTCCAGGGAGGCAGGGTGAATGAGCAGTTCTTC.

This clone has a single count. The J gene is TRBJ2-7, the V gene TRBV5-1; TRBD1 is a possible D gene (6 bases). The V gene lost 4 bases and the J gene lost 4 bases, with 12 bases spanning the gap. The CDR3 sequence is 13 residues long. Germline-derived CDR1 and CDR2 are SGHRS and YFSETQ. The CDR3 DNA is TGCGCCAGCAGCATAGGACAGAAGTACGAGCAGTACTTC. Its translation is CASSIGQKYEQYF.

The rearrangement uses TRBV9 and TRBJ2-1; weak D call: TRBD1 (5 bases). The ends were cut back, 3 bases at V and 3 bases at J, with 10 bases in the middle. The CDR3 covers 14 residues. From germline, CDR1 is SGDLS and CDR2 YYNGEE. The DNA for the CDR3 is TGTGCCAGCAGCGCCCAGGGTGGCTACAATGAGCAGTTCTTC. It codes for CASSAQGGYNEQFF.